This T cell receptor beta chain emerged from a study of shared clonotypes between healthy human individuals. The CDR3 sequence is 18 residues long. Germline CDR1 and CDR2: SGHDT and YYEEEE. The V gene lost 4 bases and the J gene lost 6 bases, with 23 bases spanning the gap. The deep-level immunoSEQ assay was used. Here immunoSEQ multiplex PCR was the method, and the copy in TCRdb shows in-frame clones only, minus some. The sample carries about 2.4 million clones, more than 80% recorded once. Sequencing input: naive CD4+ T cells sorted from blood. The subset here: CD45RA+ positively selected. This chain links TRBV5-6 with TRBJ1-6; D gene unclear. The clonotype originates from a young man in good health. Here the CDR3 reads CASSPSLIGQSLNSPLHF. In DNA, the CDR3 is TGTGCCAGCAGCCCATCCTTAATTGGGCAAAGCCTTAATTCACCCCTCCACTTT.